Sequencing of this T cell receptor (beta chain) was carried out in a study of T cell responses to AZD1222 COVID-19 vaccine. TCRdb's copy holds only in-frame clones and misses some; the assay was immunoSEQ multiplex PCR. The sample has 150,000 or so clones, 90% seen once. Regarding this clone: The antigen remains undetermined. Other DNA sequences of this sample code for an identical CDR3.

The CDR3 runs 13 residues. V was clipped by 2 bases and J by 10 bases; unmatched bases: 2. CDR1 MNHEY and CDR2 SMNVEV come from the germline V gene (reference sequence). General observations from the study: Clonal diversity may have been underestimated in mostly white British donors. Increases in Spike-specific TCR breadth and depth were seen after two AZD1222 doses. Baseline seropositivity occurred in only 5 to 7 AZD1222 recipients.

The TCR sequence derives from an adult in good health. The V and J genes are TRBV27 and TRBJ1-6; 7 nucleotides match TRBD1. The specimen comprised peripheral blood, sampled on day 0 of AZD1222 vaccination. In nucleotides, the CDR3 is TGTGCCAGCAGTTTACACAGGGGATCACCCCTCCACTTT. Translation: CASSLHRGSPLHF.